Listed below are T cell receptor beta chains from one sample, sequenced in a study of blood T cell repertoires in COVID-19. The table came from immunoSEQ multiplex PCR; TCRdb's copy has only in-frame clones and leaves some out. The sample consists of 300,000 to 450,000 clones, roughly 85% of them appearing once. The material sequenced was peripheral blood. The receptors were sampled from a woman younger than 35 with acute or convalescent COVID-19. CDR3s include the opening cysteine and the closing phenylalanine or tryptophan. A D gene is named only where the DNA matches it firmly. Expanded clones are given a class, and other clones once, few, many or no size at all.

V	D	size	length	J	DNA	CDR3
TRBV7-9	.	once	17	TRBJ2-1	TGTGCCAGCAGCTTAGGGGGAGGGGGGATGCCCTACAATGAGCAGTTCTTC	CASSLGGGGMPYNEQFF
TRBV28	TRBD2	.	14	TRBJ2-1	TGTGCCAGCATAGCGGGAAACTCCTACAATGAGCAGTTCTTC	CASIAGNSYNEQFF
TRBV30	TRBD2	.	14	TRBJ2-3	TGTGCCTGGAGTGTACGGGGGGGCACAGATACGCAGTATTTT	CAWSVRGGTDTQYF
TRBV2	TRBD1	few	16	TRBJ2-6	TGTGCCAGCAACAGACAGGGGGGAGCTGGGGCCAACGTCCTGACTTTC	CASNRQGGAGANVLTF
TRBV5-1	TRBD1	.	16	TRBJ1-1	TGCGCCAGCAGCTTGGGGACAGGGAACCTGAACACTGAAGCTTTCTTT	CASSLGTGNLNTEAFF
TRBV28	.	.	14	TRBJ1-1	TGTGCCAGCAACAAGTGGAGAGGGATCCCTGAAGCTTTCTTT	CASNKWRGIPEAFF
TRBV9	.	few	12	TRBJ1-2	TGTGCCAGCAGCCCATCGGGATACGGCTACACCTTC	CASSPSGYGYTF
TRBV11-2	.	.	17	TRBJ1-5	TGTGCCAGCAGCCCACCTGGTAGAACCTTCCCCAATCGGCCCCAGCATTTT	CASSPPGRTFPNRPQHF
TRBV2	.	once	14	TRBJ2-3	TGTGCCAGGGGGATGGGGACTAGCACAGATACGCAGTATTTT	CARGMGTSTDTQYF
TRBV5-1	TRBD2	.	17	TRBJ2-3	TGCGCCAGCAGCTCCTCTAGCGGGGGGATGACGGGAGATACGCAGTATTTT	CASSSSSGGMTGDTQYF
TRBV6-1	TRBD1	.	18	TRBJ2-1	TGTGCCAGCAGTGAAAGAACGGATACGGGACAGGGGGCTTATGAGCAGTTCTTC	CASSERTDTGQGAYEQFF
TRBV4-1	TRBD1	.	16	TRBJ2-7	TGCGCCAGCAGCAAAGACGCCGGGACAGTCTCCTACGAGCAGTACTTC	CASSKDAGTVSYEQYF
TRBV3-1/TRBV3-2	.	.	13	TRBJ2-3	TGTGCCAGCAGCCAAGGATCCGGACAAGCGCAGTATTTT	CASSQGSGQAQYF
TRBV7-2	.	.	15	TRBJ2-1	TGTGCCAGCAGCTTAGAGGGGAATGGCTACAATGAGCAGTTCTTC	CASSLEGNGYNEQFF
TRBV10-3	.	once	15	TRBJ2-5	TGTGCCATCAGTGAGTCGGCGCAGGGTCGAGAGACCCAGTACTTC	CAISESAQGRETQYF
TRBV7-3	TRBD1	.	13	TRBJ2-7	TGTGCCAGCAGCTCCGGGACAGGATACGAGCAGTACTTC	CASSSGTGYEQYF
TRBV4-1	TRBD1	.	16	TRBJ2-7	TGCGCCAGCAGTCGAGATCCGCGACAGGGAGTCGACGAGCAGTACTTC	CASSRDPRQGVDEQYF
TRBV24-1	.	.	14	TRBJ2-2	TGTGCCACCAGTGATGGGAACAGGGCCGGGGAGCTGTTTTTT	CATSDGNRAGELFF
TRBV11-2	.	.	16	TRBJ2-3	TGTGCCAGCAGCCGCCTCGGTACCGGGGGAGCAGATACGCAGTATTTT	CASSRLGTGGADTQYF
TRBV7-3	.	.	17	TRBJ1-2	TGTGCCAGCAGCCCACCCGAAGACAGCGACCTAGGCTATGGCTACACCTTC	CASSPPEDSDLGYGYTF
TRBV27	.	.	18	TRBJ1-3	TGTGCCAGCAGTTTATCGGGGGGACTGCTCAACTCTGGAAACACCATATATTTT	CASSLSGGLLNSGNTIYF
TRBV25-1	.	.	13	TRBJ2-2	TGTGCCAGCAAGGACTATTACACCGGGGAGCTGTTTTTT	CASKDYYTGELFF
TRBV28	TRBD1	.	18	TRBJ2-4	TGTGCCAGCAGTCGAACCGGGACAGGGGGCACAGCCAAAAACATTCAGTACTTC	CASSRTGTGGTAKNIQYF
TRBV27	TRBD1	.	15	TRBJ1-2	TGTGCCAGCTCCCTCCAGGGGGCAGGTACCTATGGCTACACCTTC	CASSLQGAGTYGYTF
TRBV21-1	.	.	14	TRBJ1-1	TGTGCCAGCAGCACATTGGACTGGAACACTGAAGCTTTCTTT	CASSTLDWNTEAFF
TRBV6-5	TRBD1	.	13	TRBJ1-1	TGTGCCAGCATGAGACAGGGGGCAACTGAAGCTTTCTTT	CASMRQGATEAFF
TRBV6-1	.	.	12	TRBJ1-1	TGTGCCAGCAGTGAGCCACTAAGGAGGGCTTTCTTT	CASSEPLRRAFF
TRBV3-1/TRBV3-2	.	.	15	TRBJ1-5	TGTGCCAGCAGCCCGGACAGTGGGTTTAATCAGCCCCAGCATTTT	CASSPDSGFNQPQHF
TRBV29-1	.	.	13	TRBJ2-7	TGCACCGTTACACTGGGCGGGTCGGAAGAGCAGTACTTC	CTVTLGGSEEQYF
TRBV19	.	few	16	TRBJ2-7	TGTGCCAGTAGTATGAATCACAATTCTGTGTCCTACGAGCAGTACTTC	CASSMNHNSVSYEQYF
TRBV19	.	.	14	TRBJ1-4	TGTGCCAGTAAGATGCGTCCCGCGGGTGAAAAACTGTTTTTT	CASKMRPAGEKLFF
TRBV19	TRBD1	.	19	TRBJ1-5	TGTGCCAGTAGTTTAATTACCGGGACAGGGTTCTATAGCAATCAGCCCCAGCATTTT	CASSLITGTGFYSNQPQHF
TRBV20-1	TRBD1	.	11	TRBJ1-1	TGCAGTGCTAACATCAGGGGGTACATCTTGTTT	CSANIRGYILF
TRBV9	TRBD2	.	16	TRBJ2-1	TGTGCCAGCAGCGCCGGACTAGCGGGAGGTATCAATGAGCAGTTCTTC	CASSAGLAGGINEQFF
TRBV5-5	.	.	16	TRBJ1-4	TGTGCCAGCACCGAAAATCTGGTTCGCTCAGGCGAAAAACTGTTTTTT	CASTENLVRSGEKLFF
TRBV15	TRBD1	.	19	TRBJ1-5	TGTGCCACCAGCAGAGATACGCTCTTGACAGGGAGTTCAGGTCAGCCCCAGCATTTT	CATSRDTLLTGSSGQPQHF
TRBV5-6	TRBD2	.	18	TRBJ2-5	TGTGCCAGCAGCCCTATTTCTAGGACTAGCGGCCGGTGGGAGACCCAGTACTTC	CASSPISRTSGRWETQYF
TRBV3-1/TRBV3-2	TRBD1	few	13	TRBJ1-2	TGTGCCAGCAGGGCAGGGGGCGCATCTGGCTACACCTTC	CASRAGGASGYTF
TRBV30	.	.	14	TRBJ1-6	TGTGCCTGGAGTGTACAACGAGGGAATTCACCCCTCCACTTT	CAWSVQRGNSPLHF
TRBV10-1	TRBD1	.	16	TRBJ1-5	TGCGCCAGCAGTGAGTTCCGGACAGGGGTCCTACTATACCAGCATTTT	CASSEFRTGVLLYQHF
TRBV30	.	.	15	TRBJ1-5	TGTGCCTGGAGTGTCGGGGGAAATAGCAATCAGCCCCAGCATTTT	CAWSVGGNSNQPQHF
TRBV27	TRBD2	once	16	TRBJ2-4	TGTGCCAGCAGTTGGATTAGCGGGAAAGTCAAAAACATTCAGTACTTC	CASSWISGKVKNIQYF
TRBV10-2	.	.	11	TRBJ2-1	TGCGCCGGAGGCATTGGGAATGAGCAGTTCTTC	CAGGIGNEQFF
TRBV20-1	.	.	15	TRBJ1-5	TGCAGTGCTAGTTCGGGGTTGGAGAGCAATCAGCCCCAGCATTTT	CSASSGLESNQPQHF
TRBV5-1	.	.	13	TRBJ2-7	TGCGCCAGCAGCCCGGGTGTCTCCTACGAGCAGTACTTC	CASSPGVSYEQYF
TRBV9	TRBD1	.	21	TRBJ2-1	TGTGCCAGCAGCCTGAACCCCTCCGGGACAGGGGGCCCGAGCTCCTACAATGAGCAGTTCTTC	CASSLNPSGTGGPSSYNEQFF
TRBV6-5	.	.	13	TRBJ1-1	TGTGCCAGCACCGAGGGGGTCAGGGGTGAAGCTTTCTTT	CASTEGVRGEAFF
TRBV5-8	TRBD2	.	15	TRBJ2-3	TGTGCCAGCAGCTTTATGGGACTACCCCCAGATACGCAGTATTTT	CASSFMGLPPDTQYF
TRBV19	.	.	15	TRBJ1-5	TGTGCCAGTACCAACCCGGGGTCTGAGAGTCAGCCCCAGCATTTT	CASTNPGSESQPQHF
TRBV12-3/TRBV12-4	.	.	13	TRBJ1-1	TGTGCCAGCAGTTTACAGGGGAACACTGAAGCTTTCTTT	CASSLQGNTEAFF
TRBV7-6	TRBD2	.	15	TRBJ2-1	TGTGCCAGCAGCTTTAGGACTAGCGCCTACAATGAGCAGTTCTTC	CASSFRTSAYNEQFF
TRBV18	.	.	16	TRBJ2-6	TGTGCCAGCTCACCAGCAACAGCCTCTGGGGCCAACGTCCTGACTTTC	CASSPATASGANVLTF
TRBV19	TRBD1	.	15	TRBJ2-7	TGTGCCAGTAGTATTTCCGGGACAGCCACCTACGAGCAGTACTTC	CASSISGTATYEQYF
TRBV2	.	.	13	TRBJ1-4	TGTGCCAGAATCAGGGCCACTAATGAAAAACTGTTTTTT	CARIRATNEKLFF
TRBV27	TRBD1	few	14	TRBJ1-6	TGTGCCAGCAGTTTAGGGACAGGGTATTCACCCCTCCACTTT	CASSLGTGYSPLHF
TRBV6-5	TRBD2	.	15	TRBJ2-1	TGTGCCAGCAGTTACCCTAGCGGGGGATCGAATGAGCAGTTCTTC	CASSYPSGGSNEQFF
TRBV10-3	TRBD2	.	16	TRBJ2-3	TGTGCCACCGCGGGGGTTGTCGCGGGAGATCGGGATACGCAGTATTTT	CATAGVVAGDRDTQYF
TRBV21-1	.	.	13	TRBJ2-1	TGTGCCAGCAGCTCCCGGACAGGGAATGAGCAGTTCTTC	CASSSRTGNEQFF
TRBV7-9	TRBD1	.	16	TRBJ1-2	TGTGCCAGCAGCTTAGTTATTGTGACAGGGGACTATGGCTACACCTTC	CASSLVIVTGDYGYTF